This entry is about one TCR beta chain. One end of the junction does not line up with germline, which may come from a read error. The sample belongs to a study of T-cell memory formation after mild COVID-19. Each CDR3 protein gets one entry after TCRdb re-called the 5' RACE reads with MiXCR. The repertoire has about 430,000 distinct CDR3 sequences, more than 15% of them found once; the top ten carry under 25%. Germline CDR1 and CDR2: SEHNR and FQNEAQ (reference sequence). This CDR3 contains 16 residues. The receptor was isolated from a man younger than 30 who had mild COVID-19 (a few samples of this study predate the infection). Cell type and time point are not known. The rearrangement uses TRBV7-9 and TRBJ2-5; tentative D call: TRBD2 (6 bases). What was sequenced was PBMCs or a T cell subset sorted from them (not recorded which). The CDR3 DNA reads TGTGCCAGCATCCTGACGCGACTAGGGGATCAAGAGACCCAGTGCTTC. This encodes CASILTRLGDQETQCF.